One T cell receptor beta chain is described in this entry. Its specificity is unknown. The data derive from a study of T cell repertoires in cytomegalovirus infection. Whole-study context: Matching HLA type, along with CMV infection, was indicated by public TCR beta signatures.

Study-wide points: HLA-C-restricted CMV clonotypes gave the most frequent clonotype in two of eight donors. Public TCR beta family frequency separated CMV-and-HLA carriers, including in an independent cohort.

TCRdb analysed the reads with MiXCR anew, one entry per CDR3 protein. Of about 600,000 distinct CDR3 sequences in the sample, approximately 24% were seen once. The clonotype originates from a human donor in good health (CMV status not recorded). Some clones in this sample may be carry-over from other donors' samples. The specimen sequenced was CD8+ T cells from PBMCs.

CDR3 bases: TGCGCCAGCAGTCGACCGACTAGCGGGGGTTTATACGAGCAGTACTTC. This translates into CASSRPTSGGLYEQYF. This rearrangement joins TRBV5-1 to TRBJ2-7; 12 bases map to TRBD2. Germline V gene data show CDR1 as SGHRS and CDR2 as YFSETQ. This CDR3 contains 16 residues. Trimming took 5 bases from V and 4 from J; bases not matched to a gene: 10.